What follows are 31 T cell receptor beta chains derived from one specimen sequenced in a study of blood T cells in healthy people across ages. The use of a sample-barcoded 5' primer and a J-beta primer mix characterized a second PCR of roughly 6 to 11 cycles. In TCRdb, the 5' RACE reads were re-called with MiXCR into one record per CDR3 protein. The sample holds over 1,300,000 distinct CDR3 sequences; approximately 60% are singletons and the top ten take 6.5% to 8.5%. The sequenced material came from blood. The origin of the receptors is a man between 18 and 29 years old in good health.

This clonotype was recorded only once. The chain carries TRBV12-3 or TRBV12-4 and TRBJ2-7; 8 bases fit TRBD1. The end of the DNA is better explained by TRBJ2-5, so the J call may be wrong. The CDR3 is 14 residues long. The CDR3 region has the DNA TGTGCCAGCAGACCCCCAGGGGGCGGCGAGACCCAGTACTTC. Translation gives CASRPPGGGETQYF.

The rearrangement links TRBV21-1 to TRBJ2-5; TRBD1, the table's D call, lacks a check against the DNA. TRBV21-1 is a pseudogene locus. This CDR3 is built from 14 residues. CDR3 bases: TGTGCCAGCAGCCCCCGCGGGGGCGTGGAGACCCAGTACTTC. Its translation: CASSPRGGVETQYF.

The gene calls are TRBV6-5 and TRBJ2-3; 10 bases line up with TRBD2. CDR1 and CDR2 (germline): MNHEY, SVGAGI. With 1 base clipped from V and 5 bases from J, the junction kept 9 bases outside the gene matches. This CDR3 is built from 17 residues. The CDR3, as DNA: TGTGCCAGCAGTTACTTGCCACTAGCGGGGCGGGAAGATACGCAGTATTTT. It is translated as CASSYLPLAGREDTQYF.

The CDR3 DNA is TGTGCCAGCAGTTACGGTGGACTACGGAGAGGCACAGATACGCAGTATTTT. Amino acids: CASSYGGLRRGTDTQYF. V and J are TRBV6-2 or TRBV6-3 and TRBJ2-3, with a possible D match to TRBD2 (6 bases). The CDR3 covers 17 residues. V was shortened by 2 bases and J by 1 base, with 16 bases between the two germline ends. CDR1 is MNHEY and CDR2 is SVGEGT in the germline V gene.

A word on this clonotype: One junction end disagrees with the germline gene, perhaps due to a read error. The CDR3 is CASSRQGAWGSRDAETFF. As DNA, the CDR3 is TGCGCCAGCAGCCGGCAGGGGGCTTGGGGTAGTAGGGACGCTGAAACTTTCTTT. The chain recombines TRBV4-3 with TRBJ1-1; 8 nucleotides align to TRBD1. The CDR3 loop spans 18 amino acids. Germline V gives CDR1 LGHNA, CDR2 YSLEER.

With regard to this clonotype: A read error may account for a junction end that differs from germline. The chain is built from TRBV12-3 or TRBV12-4 and TRBJ2-4; TRBD2 agrees at 8 bases. The DNA matches TRBJ2-7 better at its end, which makes the J call doubtful. The CDR3 is made up of 15 amino acids. CDR3 residues: CAGSFSGTSGGEQYF. CDR3 nucleotide sequence: TGTGCCGGCAGTTTTTCGGGGACTAGTGGGGGCGAGCAGTACTTC.

This chain joins TRBV12-3 or TRBV12-4 and TRBJ2-1; possible D gene TRBD1, 5 bases. The CDR3 is made up of 16 amino acids. V dropped 6 bases and J dropped 3 bases, with 18 bases sitting between them. The CDR3 spells CASSPDGHLNYNEQFF. The CDR3 coding sequence is TGTGCCAGCAGCCCCGACGGACACTTAAACTACAATGAGCAGTTCTTC.

The chain has TRBV11-2 and TRBJ2-4, with D possibly being TRBD2 (6 bases). Per the germline V gene, CDR1 is SGHAT and CDR2 is FQNNGV. V lost 5 bases to trimming and J lost 13 bases, with 21 bases between them. CDR3 size: 14 residues. The DNA for the CDR3 is TGTGCCAGCAGCCCGGCTAGAGTTTCGGGAGAGCAGTACTTC. Its protein product is CASSPARVSGEQYF.

The CDR3 loop reads CASSQGQGTERYF. CDR3 sequence (DNA): TGCGCCAGCAGCCAAGGGCAGGGGACTGAAAGGTACTTC. The genes are TRBV4-3 and TRBJ2-7; D possibly uses TRBD1 or TRBD2 (6 bases each). CDR3 length: 13 residues. V gave up 1 base and J gave up 12 bases, with 16 bases separating them. Per germline, CDR1 LGHNA and CDR2 YSLEER.

The J gene is TRBJ1-1, the V gene TRBV24-1; D gene unclear. Trimming took off 4 bases at V and 1 base at J, with 3 bases between the two ends. CDR1 is KGHDR, CDR2 SFDVKD, per germline. The CDR3 contains 12 residues. The CDR3 region has the DNA TGTGCCACCAGTGAAGCGAACACTGAAGCTTTCTTT. As protein: CATSEANTEAFF.

The rearrangement links TRBV20-1 to TRBJ1-2; D is unclear. From germline, CDR1 is DFQATT and CDR2 SNEGSKA (reference sequence). V was pared by 6 bases and J by 3 bases, with 17 bases between. This CDR3 is built from 14 residues. CDR3 sequence reads: CSATGGRLDYGYTF. CDR3 DNA: TGCAGTGCCACTGGAGGCAGGTTGGACTATGGCTACACCTTC.

CDR3 nucleotides: TGTGCCAGCTCACCCTTAGCGGAGGTGGGAGAGACCCAGTACTTC. Residues: CASSPLAEVGETQYF. This sequence joins TRBV18 and TRBJ2-7, with a weak D call TRBD2 (6 bases). TRBJ2-5 explains the end of the DNA better; the J call may be wrong. The CDR3 runs 15 residues. Germline-derived CDR1 and CDR2 are KGHSH and LQKENI.

This chain joins TRBV2 and TRBJ2-1; 8 nucleotides align to TRBD2. The germline V gene has CDR1 SNHLY and CDR2 FYNNEI. The V gene end was trimmed by 5 bases and the J gene end by 7 bases; junction bases not matched to a gene: 13. This CDR3 is built from 16 residues. The CDR3 reads CASSPSRDGRANEQFF. The CDR3 DNA reads as TGTGCCAGCAGTCCCTCCAGGGACGGGAGGGCTAATGAGCAGTTCTTC.

J is TRBJ1-6 and V is TRBV7-9, with 7 positions matching TRBD1. Germline-derived CDR1 and CDR2 are SEHNR and FQNEAQ (reference sequence). Losses at the gene ends were 3 bases for V and 5 bases for J; bases not matched to a gene: 7. The CDR3 spans 16 residues. CDR3 loop: CASSFDLGQNNSPLHF. The CDR3 DNA reads TGTGCCAGCAGCTTCGACCTGGGACAGAATAATTCACCCCTCCACTTT.

This clonotype appeared once. The chain carries TRBV4-2 and TRBJ1-6; the match to TRBD1 covers 11 bases. Trimming took 4 bases from V and 6 from J; bases not matched to a gene: 8. Germline V gives CDR1 LGHNA, CDR2 YNFKEQ. This CDR3 has 17 amino acids. CDR3 sequence (DNA): TGTGCCAGCAGCCTACCTCGTGGGACAGGGGGTAATTCACCCCTCCACTTT. Translating gives CASSLPRGTGGNSPLHF.

The chain carries TRBV5-6 and TRBJ1-4; 9 bases line up with TRBD1. The V and J ends lost 3 bases and 5 bases, in that order; junction bases with no gene match: 2. The CDR3 contains 14 residues. The V gene's germline CDR1 is SGHDT and CDR2 YYEEEE. CDR3 in amino acids: CASSSTGGNEKLFF. CDR3 in DNA: TGTGCCAGCAGCTCGACAGGGGGAAATGAAAAACTGTTTTTT.

This clonotype occurred a few times. The chain recombines TRBV7-9 with TRBJ2-3, with D perhaps TRBD2 (6 bases). Germline lookup yields CDR1 SEHNR and CDR2 FQNEAQ (reference sequence). Deletions cut 6 bases from V and 0 bases from J, with 13 bases between. The CDR3 runs to 15 residues. CDR3 in amino acids: CASRASASSTDTQYF. The CDR3 DNA reads as TGTGCCAGCAGAGCTAGCGCGTCAAGCACAGATACGCAGTATTTT. Using reference TRBV7-9 and TRBJ2-3 for the parts outside the CDR3, the full variable domain is DTGVSQNPRHKITKRGQNVTFRCDPISEHNRLYWYRQTLGQGPEFLTYFQNEAQLEKSRLLSDRFSAERPKGSFSTLEIQRTEQGDSAMYLCASRASASSTDTQYFGPGTRLTVL.

The chain has TRBV11-2 and TRBJ2-4, with unresolved D. V was trimmed by 5 bases and J by 13 bases, leaving 15 bases between them. CDR1 is SGHAT, CDR2 FQNNGV, per germline. This CDR3 is built from 12 residues. The CDR3 sequence is CASSQTPTEQYF. In DNA, the CDR3 is TGTGCCAGCAGCCAAACTCCTACCGAACAGTACTTC.

This chain connects TRBV6-2 or TRBV6-3 to TRBJ1-5; TRBD1 matches 7 bases. Germline V gene data show CDR1 as MNHEY and CDR2 as SVGEGT. V lost 6 bases, J lost 4 bases, and 3 bases stayed unmatched. The CDR3 runs 13 residues. The CDR3 DNA reads TGTGCCAGCAGACAACAGGGGAATCAGCCCCAGCATTTT. Protein: CASRQQGNQPQHF.

The CDR3 DNA sequence: TGTGCCAGCAGCGACAGGGTATACTATGGCTACACCTTC. The encoded protein is CASSDRVYYGYTF. The gene calls are TRBV6-1 and TRBJ1-2; 7 bases fit TRBD1. CDR1 is MNHNS and CDR2 is SASEGT in the germline V gene. Unmatched junction bases numbered 4, after V lost 6 bases and J lost 3 bases. The CDR3 has 13 amino acids.

The chain employs TRBV6-5 and TRBJ1-5, with D unresolved. Per germline, CDR1 MNHEY and CDR2 SVGAGI. Trimming removed 8 bases from V and 3 bases from J, with 5 bases in between. This CDR3 is built from 11 residues. CDR3 in DNA: TGTGCCAGCGGGTACAATCAGCCCCAGCATTTT. Translated: CASGYNQPQHF.

The chain is built from TRBV6-5 and TRBJ2-1; tentative D call: TRBD2 (5 bases). Trimming removed 2 bases at V and 12 bases at J, with 14 bases between. Per the germline V gene, CDR1 is MNHEY and CDR2 is SVGAGI. This CDR3 region has 13 residues. CDR3 DNA: TGTGCCAGCAGTTACGCGCTAGCACAATGGCAGTTCTTC. Translating gives CASSYALAQWQFF.

The gene calls are TRBV27 and TRBJ2-1; D possibly corresponds to TRBD2 (5 bases). The V gene lost 6 bases and the J gene lost 8 bases, with 14 bases spanning the gap. Germline CDR1 and CDR2: MNHEY and SMNVEV (reference sequence). CDR3 length: 13 residues. The CDR3 spells CASSPRTWHEQFF. For the CDR3, the DNA is TGTGCCAGCAGCCCAAGGACTTGGCATGAGCAGTTCTTC.

This clonotype was detected a few times. This chain uses TRBV28 with TRBJ2-7; D possibly corresponds to TRBD2 (5 bases). Trimming removed 8 bases from V and 2 bases from J, with 16 bases in between. The length of the CDR3 is 14 residues. Germline V lookup: CDR1 MDHEN, CDR2 SYDVKM. The CDR3 is CASHRVGETYEQYF. DNA of the CDR3: TGTGCCAGCCACCGTGTCGGGGAGACCTACGAGCAGTACTTC.

CDR3 loop: CAMTGGTPGANVLTF. For the CDR3, the DNA is TGCGCTATGACAGGGGGCACCCCTGGGGCCAACGTCCTGACTTTC. The rearrangement joins TRBV10-2 to TRBJ2-6; the match to TRBD1 covers 10 bases. The CDR3 length is 15 residues. Germline CDR1 and CDR2: WSHSY and SAAADI.

The genes are TRBV2 and TRBJ1-2; D is undetermined. Germline lookup yields CDR1 SNHLY and CDR2 FYNNEI. V was pared by 6 bases and J by 6 bases, with 14 bases between. CDR3 length: 13 residues. In DNA, the CDR3 is TGTGCCAGCAGGGACCGGCGAACGGATGGCTACACCTTC. Translated: CASRDRRTDGYTF.

The rearrangement uses TRBV6-1 and TRBJ1-1; 9 bases align to TRBD1. J lost 1 base, V lost 2 bases, and 11 bases had no gene match. This CDR3 is built from 18 residues. Germline V gene sequence: CDR1 MNHNS, CDR2 SASEGT. CDR3 coding DNA: TGTGCCAGCAGTGAATTAGATTCGGGACAGGGTAAGAACACTGAAGCTTTCTTT. Its translation is CASSELDSGQGKNTEAFF.

This clonotype was seen at least ten times. The chain uses TRBV5-1 and TRBJ1-2; 8 bases are shared with TRBD1. Trimming cost V 2 bases and J 8 bases; bases outside gene matches: 5. There are 13 residues in the CDR3. Germline CDR1 and CDR2: SGHRS and YFSETQ. CDR3 nucleotide sequence: TGCGCCAGCAGCTTCGGACAGGGAGGAGGCTACACCTTC. Translated, it gives CASSFGQGGGYTF.

The chain uses TRBV29-1 and TRBJ2-4; 11 nucleotides align to TRBD1. V trimming: 6 bases; J trimming: 8 bases; junction bases outside the gene matches: 6. The CDR3 consists of 13 residues. CDR1 and CDR2 from the germline V gene are SQVTM and ANQGSEA. The CDR3 reads CSVTGQGEDIQYF. CDR3 nucleotide sequence: TGCAGCGTAACGGGACAGGGGGAGGACATTCAGTACTTC.

The chain links TRBV20-1 to TRBJ1-4; no clear D. V dropped 0 bases and J dropped 5 bases, with 10 bases sitting between them. The CDR3 spans 14 residues. The germline CDR1 and CDR2 sequences are DFQATT and SNEGSKA (reference sequence). CDR3 sequence: CSARDVGVNEKLFF. The CDR3 nucleotides read TGCAGTGCTAGAGATGTCGGGGTGAATGAAAAACTGTTTTTT.

The table lists this clonotype with a few counts. This chain joins TRBV7-8 and TRBJ1-2, with D hard to call. CDR1 is SGHVS and CDR2 is FQNEAQ in the germline V gene. CDR3 size: 11 residues. Between the trimmed V and J ends, which lost 2 bases and 6 bases, there was a span of 4 bases. CDR3: CASSLNDGYTF. Here the CDR3 DNA reads TGTGCCAGCAGCTTAAACGATGGCTACACCTTC.